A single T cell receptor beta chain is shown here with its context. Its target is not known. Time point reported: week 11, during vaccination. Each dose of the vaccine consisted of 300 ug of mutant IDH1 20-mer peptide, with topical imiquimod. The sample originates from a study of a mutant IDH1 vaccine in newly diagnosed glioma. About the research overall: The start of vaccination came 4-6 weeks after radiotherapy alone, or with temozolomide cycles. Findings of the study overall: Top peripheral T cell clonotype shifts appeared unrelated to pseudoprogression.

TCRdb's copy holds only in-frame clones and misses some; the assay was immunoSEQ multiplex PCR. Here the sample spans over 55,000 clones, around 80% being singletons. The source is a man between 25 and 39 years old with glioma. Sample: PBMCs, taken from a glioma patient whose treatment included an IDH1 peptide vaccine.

The CDR3 DNA is TGTGCCAGCTCCCAGATAGCGGCCGGGGAGCTGTTTTTT. Its protein is CASSQIAAGELFF. V and J are TRBV25-1 and TRBJ2-2; the D gene is possibly TRBD2 (6 bases). V lost 8 bases to trimming and J lost 6 bases, with 13 bases between them. The CDR3 loop spans 13 amino acids. The germline V gene has CDR1 MGHDK and CDR2 SYGVNS. Combining the CDR3 with reference TRBV25-1 and TRBJ2-2 gives the whole variable domain EADIYQTPRYLVIGTGKKITLECSQTMGHDKMYWYQQDPGMELHLIHYSYGVNSTEKGDLSSESTVSRIRTEHFPLTLESARPSHTSQYLCASSQIAAGELFFGEGSRLTVL.